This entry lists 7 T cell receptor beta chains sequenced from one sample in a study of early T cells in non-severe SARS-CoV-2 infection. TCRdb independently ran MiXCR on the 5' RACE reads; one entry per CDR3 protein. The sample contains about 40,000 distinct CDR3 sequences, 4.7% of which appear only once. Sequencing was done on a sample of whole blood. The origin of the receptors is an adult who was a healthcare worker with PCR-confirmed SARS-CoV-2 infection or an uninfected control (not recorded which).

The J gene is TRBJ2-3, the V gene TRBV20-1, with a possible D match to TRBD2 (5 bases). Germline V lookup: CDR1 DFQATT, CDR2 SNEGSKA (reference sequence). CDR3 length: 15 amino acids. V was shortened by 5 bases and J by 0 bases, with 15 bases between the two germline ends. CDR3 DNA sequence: TGCAGTGCTGGAAGTAGCGACACTAGCACAGATACGCAGTATTTT. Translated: CSAGSSDTSTDTQYF.

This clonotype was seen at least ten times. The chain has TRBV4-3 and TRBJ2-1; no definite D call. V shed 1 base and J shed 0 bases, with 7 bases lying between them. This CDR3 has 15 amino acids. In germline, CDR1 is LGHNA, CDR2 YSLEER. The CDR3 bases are TGCGCCAGCAGCCAAGGGCGTAGCTCCTACAATGAGCAGTTCTTC. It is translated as CASSQGRSSYNEQFF.

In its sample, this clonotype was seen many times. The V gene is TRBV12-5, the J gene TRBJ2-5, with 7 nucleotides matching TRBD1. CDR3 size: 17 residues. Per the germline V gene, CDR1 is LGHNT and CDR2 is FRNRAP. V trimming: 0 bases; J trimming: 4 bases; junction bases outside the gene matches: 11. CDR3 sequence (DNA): TGTGCTAGTGGTTTGGTACCTGTGACAGGGTTCGGAGAGACCCAGTACTTC. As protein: CASGLVPVTGFGETQYF.

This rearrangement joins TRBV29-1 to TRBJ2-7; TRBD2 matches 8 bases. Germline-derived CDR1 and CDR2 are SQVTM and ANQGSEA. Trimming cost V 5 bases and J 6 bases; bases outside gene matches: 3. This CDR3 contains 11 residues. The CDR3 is CSVISGSEQYF. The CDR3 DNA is TGCAGCGTTATCAGCGGGAGCGAGCAGTACTTC.

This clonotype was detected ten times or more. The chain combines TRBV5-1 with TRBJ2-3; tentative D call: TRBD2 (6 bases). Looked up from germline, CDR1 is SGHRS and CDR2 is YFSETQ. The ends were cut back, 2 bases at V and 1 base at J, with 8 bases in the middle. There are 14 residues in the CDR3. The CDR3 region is CASSFSGRTDTQYF. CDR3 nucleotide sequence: TGCGCCAGCAGCTTTAGCGGACGCACAGATACGCAGTATTTT.

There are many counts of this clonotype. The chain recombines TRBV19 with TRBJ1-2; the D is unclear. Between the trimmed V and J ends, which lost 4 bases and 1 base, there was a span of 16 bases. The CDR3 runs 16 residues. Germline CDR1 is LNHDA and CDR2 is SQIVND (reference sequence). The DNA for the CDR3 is TGTGCCAGTAGTAAGACGGCCGGGAGCTTTAACTATGGCTACACCTTC. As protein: CASSKTAGSFNYGYTF.

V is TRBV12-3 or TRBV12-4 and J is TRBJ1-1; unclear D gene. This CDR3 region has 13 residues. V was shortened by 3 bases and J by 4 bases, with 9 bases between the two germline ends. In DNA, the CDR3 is TGTGCCAGCAGTTTTGGGGTGGGCACTGAAGCTTTCTTT. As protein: CASSFGVGTEAFF.